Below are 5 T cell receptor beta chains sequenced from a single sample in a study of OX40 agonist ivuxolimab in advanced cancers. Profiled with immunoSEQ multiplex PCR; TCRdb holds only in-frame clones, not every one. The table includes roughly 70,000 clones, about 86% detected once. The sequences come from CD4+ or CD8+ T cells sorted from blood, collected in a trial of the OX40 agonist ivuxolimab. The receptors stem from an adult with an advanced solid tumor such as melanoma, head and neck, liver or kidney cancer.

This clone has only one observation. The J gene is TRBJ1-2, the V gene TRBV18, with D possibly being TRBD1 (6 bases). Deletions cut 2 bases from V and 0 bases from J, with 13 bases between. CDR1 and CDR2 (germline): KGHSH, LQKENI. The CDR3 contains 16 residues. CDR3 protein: CASSPRGDDTNYGYTF. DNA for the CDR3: TGTGCCAGCTCACCAAGGGGGGACGATACTAACTATGGCTACACCTTC.

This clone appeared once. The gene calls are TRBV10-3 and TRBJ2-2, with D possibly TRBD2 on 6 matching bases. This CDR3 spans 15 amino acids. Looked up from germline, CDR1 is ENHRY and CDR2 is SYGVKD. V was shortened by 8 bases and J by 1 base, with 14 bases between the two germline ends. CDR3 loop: CAIGIGTQNTGELFF. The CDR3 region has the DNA TGTGCCATCGGAATCGGGACTCAGAACACCGGGGAGCTGTTTTTT.

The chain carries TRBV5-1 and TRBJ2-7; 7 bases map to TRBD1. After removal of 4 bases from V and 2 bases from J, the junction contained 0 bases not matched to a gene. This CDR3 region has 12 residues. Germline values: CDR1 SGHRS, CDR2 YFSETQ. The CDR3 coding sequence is TGCGCCAGCAGCGACAGGGCCTACGAGCAGTACTTC. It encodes CASSDRAYEQYF.

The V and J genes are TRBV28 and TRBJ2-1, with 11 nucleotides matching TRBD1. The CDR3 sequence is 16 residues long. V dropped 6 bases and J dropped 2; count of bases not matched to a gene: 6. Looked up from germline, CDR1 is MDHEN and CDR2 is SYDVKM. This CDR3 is CASRVDRGQAYNEQFF. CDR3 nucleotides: TGTGCCAGCAGGGTGGACAGGGGGCAAGCCTACAATGAGCAGTTCTTC.

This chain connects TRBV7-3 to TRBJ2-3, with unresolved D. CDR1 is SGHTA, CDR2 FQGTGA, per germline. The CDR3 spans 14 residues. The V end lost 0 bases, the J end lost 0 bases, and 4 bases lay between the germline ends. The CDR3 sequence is CASSLTSSTDTQYF. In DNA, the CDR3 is TGTGCCAGCAGCTTAACTAGCAGCACAGATACGCAGTATTTT.